Below, 12 T cell receptor beta chains from the same sample are listed, as sequenced in a study of CD8 T cells in ankylosing spondylitis. Their recognized antigens are unknown. Study conclusions and caveats: Among TCR beta sequences, a motif of eight highly homologous variants appeared characteristic of ankylosing spondylitis blood.

TCRdb used MiXCR to reprocess the 5' RACE reads, holding one entry per CDR3 protein. The sample has over 700,000 distinct CDR3 sequences, around 19% seen once; the top ten hold about 20%. Sequencing input: blood, either unsorted or a sorted T cell fraction (not recorded which). The origin of the receptors is a male donor with ankylosing spondylitis.

This chain joins TRBV7-9 and TRBJ2-1, with a possible D match to TRBD2 (5 bases). Germline V gene sequence: CDR1 SEHNR, CDR2 FQNEAQ (reference sequence). Between the trimmed V and J ends, which lost 2 bases and 11 bases, there was a span of 22 bases. CDR3 length: 16 amino acids. The CDR3 DNA is TGTGCCAGCAGCTTACATCAGCCGACTACCCTTGGGAAGCAGTTCTTC. Protein sequence: CASSLHQPTTLGKQFF. Supplemented by reference TRBV7-9 and TRBJ2-1, the full variable domain reads DTGVSQNPRHKITKRGQNVTFRCDPISEHNRLYWYRQTLGQGPEFLTYFQNEAQLEKSRLLSDRFSAERPKGSFSTLEIQRTEQGDSAMYLCASSLHQPTTLGKQFFGPGTRLTVL.

The table lists this clonotype with a few counts. This rearrangement joins TRBV5-1 to TRBJ1-6; 7 nucleotides agree with TRBD1. The CDR3 length is 14 residues. Germline loops: CDR1 SGHRS, CDR2 YFSETQ. Trimming at V came to 6 bases and at J to 5 bases, leaving 5 bases not matched to a gene. The CDR3 DNA follows: TGCGCCAGCACTGGACAGGCCGATAATTCACCCCTCCACTTT. As protein: CASTGQADNSPLHF.

This clonotype was seen many times. The gene calls are TRBV12-3 or TRBV12-4 and TRBJ2-3; possible D gene TRBD1, 5 bases. V was clipped by 6 bases and J by 4 bases, with 11 bases between them. The CDR3 extends over 13 amino acids. The CDR3 loop reads CASRPQGPDTQYF. In DNA form, the CDR3 reads TGTGCCAGCAGACCCCAGGGTCCAGATACGCAGTATTTT.

The rearrangement joins TRBV12-3 or TRBV12-4 to TRBJ1-1; D not resolved. The length of the CDR3 is 11 residues. V shed 3 bases and J shed 8 bases, with 7 bases lying between them. CDR3 sequence: CASSFREEAFF. The DNA for the CDR3 is TGTGCCAGCAGTTTTAGGGAAGAAGCTTTCTTT.

This clonotype appeared a few times. The V gene is TRBV25-1, the J gene TRBJ2-3; TRBD1 matches 9 bases. Losses at the gene ends were 6 bases for V and 3 bases for J; bases not matched to a gene: 7. CDR3 length equals 15 residues. Germline V gene lookup returns CDR1 MGHDK and CDR2 SYGVNS. This CDR3 is CASRLSGTGTDTQYF. The CDR3 nucleotides are TGTGCCAGCAGGCTCTCCGGGACAGGGACAGATACGCAGTATTTT.

V is TRBV10-2 and J is TRBJ1-1; the D gene is possibly TRBD1 (5 bases). CDR3 length: 15 residues. Germline assignment: CDR1 WSHSY and CDR2 SAAADI. Trimming took off 0 bases at V and 4 bases at J, with 12 bases between the two ends. DNA for the CDR3: TGCGCCAGCAGTGAGTCCGGGACGTGGGGCACTGAAGCTTTCTTT. This sequence encodes CASSESGTWGTEAFF.

In its sample, this clonotype was seen a few times. The J gene is TRBJ1-5, the V gene TRBV12-3 or TRBV12-4; possibly TRBD1 for D (6 bases). The CDR3 totals 15 residues. V shed 1 base and J shed 9 bases, with 16 bases lying between them. CDR3 loop: CASSLGGHRARPQHF. As DNA, the CDR3 is TGTGCCAGCAGTTTAGGGGGACACAGGGCGAGGCCCCAGCATTTT.

V usage is TRBV7-9 and J usage is TRBJ1-6; D not resolved. From germline, CDR1 is SEHNR and CDR2 FQNEAQ (reference sequence). V was cut by 0 bases and J by 6 bases, with 12 bases left in between. The CDR3 sequence is 16 residues long. CDR3 sequence reads: CASSLARETLNSPLHF. The CDR3 nucleotides are TGTGCCAGCAGCTTAGCGCGGGAGACGCTTAATTCACCCCTCCACTTT. The full variable domain, in which reference TRBV7-9 and TRBJ1-6 provide the parts outside the CDR3, is DTGVSQNPRHKITKRGQNVTFRCDPISEHNRLYWYRQTLGQGPEFLTYFQNEAQLEKSRLLSDRFSAERPKGSFSTLEIQRTEQGDSAMYLCASSLARETLNSPLHFGNGTRLTVT.

The chain is built from TRBV2 and TRBJ2-2; D not certain. V dropped 8 bases and J dropped 5 bases, with 12 bases sitting between them. This CDR3 comprises 13 residues. Germline V lookup: CDR1 SNHLY, CDR2 FYNNEI. DNA of the CDR3: TGTGCCAGCGCCCTACTGGAAACCGGGGAGCTGTTTTTT. This encodes CASALLETGELFF. Variable domain in full (rest from reference TRBV2 and TRBJ2-2): EPEVTQTPSHQVTQMGQEVILRCVPISNHLYFYWYRQILGQKVEFLVSFYNNEISEKSEIFDDQFSVERPDGSNFTLKIRSTKLEDSAMYFCASALLETGELFFGEGSRLTVL.

This clonotype was counted between two and nine times. The chain joins TRBV12-3 or TRBV12-4 to TRBJ2-1, with TRBD2 identical over 8 bases. Trimming at V came to 8 bases and at J to 5 bases, leaving 8 bases not matched to a gene. This CDR3 has 14 amino acids. CDR3 coding DNA: TGTGCCAGCCACCGGGAGGGGTCTAACAATGAGCAGTTCTTC. Amino acids: CASHREGSNNEQFF.

This clonotype was picked up a small number of times. The rearrangement links TRBV6-5 to TRBJ2-5; TRBD2 agrees at 7 bases. Germline V gene data show CDR1 as MNHEY and CDR2 as SVGAGI. J lost 5 bases, V lost 0 bases, and 3 bases had no gene match. The CDR3 length is 14 residues. The CDR3 loop reads CASSYSGGMETQYF. CDR3 DNA: TGTGCCAGCAGTTACTCCGGGGGGATGGAGACCCAGTACTTC.

There are a few counts of this clonotype. The CDR3 spells CASSYHTAGGTEAFF. The CDR3 DNA is TGTGCCAGCAGTTACCACACGGCCGGGGGAACTGAAGCTTTCTTT. This chain joins TRBV6-2 or TRBV6-3 and TRBJ1-1; tentatively, D is TRBD1 (5 bases). The V and J ends lost 2 bases and 5 bases respectively, with 15 bases between them. The V gene's germline CDR1 is MNHEY and CDR2 SVGEGT. The CDR3 covers 15 residues.